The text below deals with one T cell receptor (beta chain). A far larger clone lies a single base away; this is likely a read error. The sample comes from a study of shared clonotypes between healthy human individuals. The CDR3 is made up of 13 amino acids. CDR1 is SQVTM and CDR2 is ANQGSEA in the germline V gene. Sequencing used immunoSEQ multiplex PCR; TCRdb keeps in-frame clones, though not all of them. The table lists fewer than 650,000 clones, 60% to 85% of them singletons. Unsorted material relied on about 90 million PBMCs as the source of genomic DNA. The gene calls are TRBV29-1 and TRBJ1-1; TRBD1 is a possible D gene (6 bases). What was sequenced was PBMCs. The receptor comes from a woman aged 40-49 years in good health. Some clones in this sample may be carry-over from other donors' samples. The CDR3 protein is CSVNEQGVGEASF. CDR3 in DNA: TGCAGCGTTAACGAACAGGGAGTCGGCGAAGCTTCCTTT.